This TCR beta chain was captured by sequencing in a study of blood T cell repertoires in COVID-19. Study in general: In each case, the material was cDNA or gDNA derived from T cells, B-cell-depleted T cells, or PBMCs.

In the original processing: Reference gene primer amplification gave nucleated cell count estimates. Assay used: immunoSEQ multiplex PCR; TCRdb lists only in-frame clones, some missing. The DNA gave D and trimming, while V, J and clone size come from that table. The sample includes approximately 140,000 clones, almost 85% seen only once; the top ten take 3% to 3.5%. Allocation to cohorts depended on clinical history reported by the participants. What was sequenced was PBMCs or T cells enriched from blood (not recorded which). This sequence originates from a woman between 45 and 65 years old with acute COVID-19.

CDR3 loop: CATARGTGELFF. The CDR3 coding sequence is TGTGCCACCGCCAGGGGCACCGGGGAGCTGTTTTTT. The chain is built from TRBV27 and TRBJ2-2; a weak D match, TRBD1 (6 bases). V shed 10 bases and J shed 4 bases, with 10 bases lying between them. In germline, CDR1 is MNHEY, CDR2 SMNVEV (reference sequence). This CDR3 contains 12 residues.